The next 5 T cell receptor beta chains were all read from a single sample in a study of T cell responses to AZD1222 COVID-19 vaccine. Profiling relied on immunoSEQ multiplex PCR, and the TCRdb table lists in-frame clones only, not all of them. Of 80,000 to 85,000 clones in the sample, approximately 90% were seen once. The sequencing here drew on peripheral blood, taken 28 days after the second AZD1222 dose. The receptors stem from an adult who received the AZD1222 COVID-19 vaccine.

This chain links TRBV5-6 with TRBJ2-1; D not resolved. Trimming cost V 0 bases and J 5 bases, with 3 bases left between them. Germline loops: CDR1 SGHDT, CDR2 YYEEEE. This CDR3 contains 12 residues. The DNA for the CDR3 is TGTGCCAGCAGCTTGGCGAACAATGAGCAGTTCTTC. Residues: CASSLANNEQFF. Complete variable domain (other parts from reference TRBV5-6 and TRBJ2-1): DAGVTQSPTHLIKTRGQQVTLRCSPKSGHDTVSWYQQALGQGPQFIFQYYEEEERQRGNFPDRFSGHQFPNYSSELNVNALLLGDSALYLCASSLANNEQFFGPGTRLTVL.

The V call is TRBV19, the J call TRBJ1-2; D might be TRBD1 (5 bases). Trimming stripped 3 bases from V and 0 bases from J, with 11 bases between. The germline V gene encodes CDR1 LNHDA and CDR2 SQIVND (reference sequence). The CDR3 is 15 residues long. CDR3 DNA sequence: TGTGCCAGTAGTATCGCGGGACGGACTAACTATGGCTACACCTTC. Translated: CASSIAGRTNYGYTF.

The chain has TRBV15 and TRBJ2-1, with a weak D call TRBD1 (5 bases). The CDR3 has 13 amino acids. Trimming took 0 bases from V and 11 from J, leaving 11 bases between them. The V gene's germline CDR1 is LNHNV and CDR2 YYDKDF (reference sequence). The CDR3 spells CATSREKGSQQFF. CDR3 coding DNA: TGTGCCACCAGCAGAGAAAAGGGGTCTCAGCAGTTCTTC.

The rearrangement joins TRBV3-1 (or the pseudogene TRBV3-2) to TRBJ2-2, with 7 nucleotides matching TRBD1. CDR1 is LGHDT, CDR2 YNNKEL, per germline (reference sequence). The V gene end was trimmed by 3 bases and the J gene end by 4 bases; junction bases not matched to a gene: 5. The CDR3 totals 15 residues. The CDR3 region is CASSQGTGATGELFF. For the CDR3, the DNA is TGTGCCAGCAGCCAGGGAACAGGGGCCACCGGGGAGCTGTTTTTT.

The gene calls are TRBV7-2 and TRBJ2-6, with TRBD2 matching over 11 bases. Losses at the gene ends were 5 bases for V and 1 base for J; bases not matched to a gene: 7. Germline CDR1 SGHTA, CDR2 FQGNSA. The CDR3 has 18 amino acids. The DNA of the CDR3 is TGTGCCAGCAGCCCCAGACTAGCGGGAAAGTCTGGGGCCAACGTCCTGACTTTC. Protein sequence: CASSPRLAGKSGANVLTF.